This is a list of T cell receptor beta chains from one sample in a study of T cell responses to AZD1222 COVID-19 vaccine. Here immunoSEQ multiplex PCR was the method, and the copy in TCRdb shows in-frame clones only, minus some. This sample carries some 140,000 clones, approximately 90% of them seen once, and the ten largest clones take about 1.9%. This specimen consisted of peripheral blood, obtained on day 0 of AZD1222 vaccination. These receptors all stem from an adult in good health. The CDR3 runs from the conserved cysteine through the conserved F or W. The order of the fields is V gene, J gene, D gene, clone size, CDR3 protein, CDR3 DNA. A D gene is named only where the DNA matches it firmly. Clone size is shown for a subset of rows, as once, few, many or a class of expanded clone.

V: TRBV7-9; J: TRBJ2-3; D: NA; size: NA; CDR3: CASSLLQGTDTQYF; DNA: TGTGCCAGCAGCTTATTACAGGGCACAGATACGCAGTATTTT
V: TRBV27; J: TRBJ1-1; D: NA; size: NA; CDR3: CASSLRGWTEAFF; DNA: TGTGCCAGCAGTTTACGGGGGTGGACTGAAGCTTTCTTT
V: TRBV10-1; J: TRBJ2-2; D: NA; size: once; CDR3: CASRGGATGELFF; DNA: TGCGCCAGCCGAGGGGGGGCAACCGGGGAGCTGTTTTTT
V: TRBV30; J: TRBJ1-1; D: NA; size: NA; CDR3: CAWSEGVNTEAFF; DNA: TGTGCCTGGAGTGAGGGCGTAAACACTGAAGCTTTCTTT
V: TRBV5-4; J: TRBJ2-7; D: NA; size: NA; CDR3: CASSRPNNYEQYF; DNA: TGTGCCAGCAGCCGTCCGAATAACTACGAGCAGTACTTC
V: TRBV5-6; J: TRBJ2-1; D: NA; size: NA; CDR3: CASSLLGSYNEQFF; DNA: TGTGCCAGCAGCTTGCTCGGCAGCTACAATGAGCAGTTCTTC
V: TRBV3-1/TRBV3-2; J: TRBJ2-2; D: NA; size: NA; CDR3: CASSPSDSSGELFF; DNA: TGTGCCAGCAGCCCATCGGACAGCTCCGGGGAGCTGTTTTTT
V: TRBV18; J: TRBJ1-1; D: NA; size: NA; CDR3: CASSPPPRGPHEAFF; DNA: TGTGCCAGCTCACCACCGCCCAGGGGCCCTCATGAAGCTTTCTTT
V: TRBV5-1; J: TRBJ2-2; D: TRBD2; size: NA; CDR3: CASSSGGPVAGELFF; DNA: TGCGCCAGCAGCTCGGGGGGGCCCGTTGCCGGGGAGCTGTTTTTT
V: TRBV21-1; J: TRBJ1-5; D: NA; size: NA; CDR3: CASSAIRDRGGQPQHF; DNA: TGTGCCAGCAGCGCAATCCGGGACCGGGGGGGGCAGCCCCAGCATTTT
V: TRBV11-3; J: TRBJ2-1; D: NA; size: NA; CDR3: CASSPRVSSYNEQFF; DNA: TGTGCCAGCAGCCCTAGGGTAAGCTCCTACAATGAGCAGTTCTTC
V: TRBV27; J: TRBJ2-2; D: NA; size: NA; CDR3: CASSFRVGELFF; DNA: TGTGCCAGCAGTTTCCGGGTCGGGGAGCTGTTTTTT
V: TRBV3-1/TRBV3-2; J: TRBJ2-5; D: TRBD1; size: NA; CDR3: CASSPGTAETQYF; DNA: TGTGCCAGCAGCCCCGGGACAGCGGAGACCCAGTACTTC
V: TRBV6-2/TRBV6-3; J: TRBJ2-5; D: TRBD1; size: NA; CDR3: CASSYSTGEETQYF; DNA: TGTGCCAGCAGTTACTCGACAGGGGAAGAGACCCAGTACTTC
V: TRBV11-2; J: TRBJ2-7; D: NA; size: NA; CDR3: CASTSPRGRSYEQYF; DNA: TGTGCCAGCACCTCCCCTCGGGGGCGTTCCTACGAGCAGTACTTC
V: TRBV7-9; J: TRBJ1-2; D: NA; size: NA; CDR3: CASSFEQGGYGYTF; DNA: TGTGCCAGCAGCTTCGAACAGGGCGGATATGGCTACACCTTC
V: TRBV6-2/TRBV6-3; J: TRBJ2-1; D: TRBD2; size: NA; CDR3: CASSHSGGDYNEQFF; DNA: TGTGCCAGCAGCCATAGCGGGGGGGATTACAATGAGCAGTTCTTC
V: TRBV4-2; J: TRBJ1-5; D: NA; size: NA; CDR3: CASSQGRGQGNQPQHF; DNA: TGTGCCAGCAGCCAAGGGCGGGGGCAGGGCAATCAGCCCCAGCATTTT
V: TRBV5-1; J: TRBJ2-1; D: NA; size: NA; CDR3: CASSLDGRLSYNEQFF; DNA: TGCGCCAGCAGCTTGGATGGCAGACTCTCCTACAATGAGCAGTTCTTC
V: TRBV6-5; J: TRBJ1-2; D: NA; size: NA; CDR3: CASSRDLVGYTF; DNA: TGTGCCAGCAGTAGGGACCTTGTCGGCTACACCTTC
V: TRBV20-1; J: TRBJ1-2; D: NA; size: NA; CDR3: CSAGLGDGYTF; DNA: TGCAGTGCCGGATTAGGGGATGGCTACACCTTC
V: TRBV5-1; J: TRBJ2-2; D: NA; size: NA; CDR3: CASSLVSNTGELFF; DNA: TGCGCCAGCAGCTTGGTGTCGAACACCGGGGAGCTGTTTTTT
V: TRBV14; J: TRBJ2-3; D: TRBD1; size: NA; CDR3: CASSQGGGADTQYF; DNA: TGTGCCAGCAGCCAAGGAGGGGGCGCGGATACGCAGTATTTT
V: TRBV10-2; J: TRBJ2-7; D: NA; size: NA; CDR3: CASKDRSYEQYF; DNA: TGCGCCAGCAAAGACCGCTCCTACGAGCAGTACTTC
V: TRBV5-1; J: TRBJ1-3; D: NA; size: NA; CDR3: CASTEHGYNSGNTIYF; DNA: TGCGCCAGCACGGAACACGGATACAACTCTGGAAACACCATATATTTT
V: TRBV2; J: TRBJ1-2; D: NA; size: NA; CDR3: CASSVEQVSAGYTF; DNA: TGTGCCAGCAGCGTGGAACAGGTGAGCGCTGGCTACACCTTC
V: TRBV18; J: TRBJ1-1; D: NA; size: NA; CDR3: CASSPVFPNTEAFF; DNA: TGTGCCAGCTCACCAGTGTTTCCGAACACTGAAGCTTTCTTT
V: TRBV12-3/TRBV12-4; J: TRBJ2-5; D: NA; size: NA; CDR3: CASSVQETQYF; DNA: TGTGCCAGCTCCGTTCAAGAGACCCAGTACTTC
V: TRBV27; J: TRBJ2-7; D: NA; size: NA; CDR3: CASSLSLGSASYEQYF; DNA: TGTGCCAGCAGTTTATCTCTAGGCAGCGCATCCTACGAGCAGTACTTC
V: TRBV6-2/TRBV6-3; J: TRBJ1-5; D: NA; size: few; CDR3: CASSYWNTGINNQPQHF; DNA: TGTGCCAGCAGTTACTGGAACACAGGGATTAACAATCAGCCCCAGCATTTT
V: TRBV7-9; J: TRBJ2-7; D: TRBD1; size: NA; CDR3: CASSSLTGTGAYEQYF; DNA: TGTGCCAGCAGCTCCCTAACCGGGACAGGGGCCTACGAGCAGTACTTC
V: TRBV10-2; J: TRBJ2-1; D: TRBD1; size: NA; CDR3: CATQRDSYNEQFF; DNA: TGCGCCACCCAGAGGGACAGTTACAATGAGCAGTTCTTC
V: TRBV18; J: TRBJ1-4; D: NA; size: NA; CDR3: CASGGGFNEKLFF; DNA: TGTGCCAGCGGGGGCGGCTTCAATGAAAAACTGTTTTTT
V: TRBV18; J: TRBJ1-4; D: NA; size: NA; CDR3: CASSPKGREKLFF; DNA: TGTGCCAGCTCACCAAAAGGACGGGAAAAACTGTTTTTT
V: TRBV4-2; J: TRBJ1-2; D: NA; size: NA; CDR3: CASSQLLQGNYGYTF; DNA: TGTGCCAGCAGCCAGCTACTCCAGGGTAACTATGGCTACACCTTC
V: TRBV3-1/TRBV3-2; J: TRBJ2-7; D: NA; size: NA; CDR3: CASSHGIGESYEQYF; DNA: TGTGCCAGCAGCCATGGCATAGGGGAATCCTACGAGCAGTACTTC
V: TRBV29-1; J: TRBJ1-2; D: NA; size: once; CDR3: CSVEGGGLTNYGYTF; DNA: TGCAGCGTTGAAGGTGGGGGTCTTACTAACTATGGCTACACCTTC
V: TRBV4-3; J: TRBJ1-1; D: TRBD1; size: once; CDR3: CASSQGPSGTVDTEAFF; DNA: TGCGCCAGCAGCCAAGGCCCCTCCGGGACAGTGGACACTGAAGCTTTCTTT
V: TRBV7-9; J: TRBJ1-4; D: NA; size: once; CDR3: CASSPSGLTNEKLFF; DNA: TGTGCCAGCAGCCCCTCAGGGCTAACTAATGAAAAACTGTTTTTT
V: TRBV2; J: TRBJ2-1; D: TRBD2; size: NA; CDR3: CATRTSGFDEQFF; DNA: TGTGCCACGAGGACTAGTGGCTTCGATGAGCAGTTCTTC
V: TRBV18; J: TRBJ1-2; D: NA; size: NA; CDR3: CASSTPQPGLYGYTF; DNA: TGTGCCAGCTCAACCCCACAGCCAGGCCTCTATGGCTACACCTTC
V: TRBV3-1/TRBV3-2; J: TRBJ1-1; D: NA; size: NA; CDR3: CASSPQGIDTEAFF; DNA: TGTGCCAGCAGCCCACAGGGTATAGACACTGAAGCTTTCTTT
V: TRBV29-1; J: TRBJ1-2; D: TRBD1; size: NA; CDR3: CSVEDLRGPSGYTF; DNA: TGCAGCGTTGAAGATCTCAGGGGGCCTAGTGGCTACACCTTC
V: TRBV5-1; J: TRBJ1-4; D: NA; size: once; CDR3: CASRRAGDNEKLFF; DNA: TGCGCCAGCAGGAGGGCAGGAGATAATGAAAAACTGTTTTTT
V: TRBV11-2; J: TRBJ2-1; D: NA; size: NA; CDR3: CASSFLIGGMTTYNEQFF; DNA: TGTGCCAGCAGCTTCCTCATAGGAGGTATGACTACCTACAATGAGCAGTTCTTC
V: TRBV4-1; J: TRBJ1-5; D: NA; size: NA; CDR3: CASSQGQGGGNQPQHF; DNA: TGCGCCAGCAGCCAAGGCCAGGGAGGCGGCAATCAGCCCCAGCATTTT
V: TRBV4-1; J: TRBJ1-5; D: NA; size: NA; CDR3: CASSQESNRNQPQHF; DNA: TGCGCCAGCAGCCAAGAGAGTAACAGGAATCAGCCCCAGCATTTT
V: TRBV6-5; J: TRBJ1-1; D: NA; size: NA; CDR3: CASSYGGSIQAFF; DNA: TGTGCCAGCAGTTACGGCGGCTCAATTCAAGCTTTCTTT
V: TRBV7-9; J: TRBJ1-2; D: TRBD1; size: NA; CDR3: CASSLGTGTGVLDGYTF; DNA: TGTGCCAGCAGCTTAGGAACAGGGACAGGGGTCCTCGATGGCTACACCTTC
V: TRBV7-2; J: TRBJ1-5; D: NA; size: NA; CDR3: CASSLRSLSNQPQHF; DNA: TGTGCCAGCAGCTTAAGGAGTCTGAGCAATCAGCCCCAGCATTTT
V: TRBV10-3; J: TRBJ1-4; D: NA; size: NA; CDR3: CATNPGTQEKLFF; DNA: TGTGCCACAAACCCGGGGACACAAGAAAAACTGTTTTTT
V: TRBV18; J: TRBJ1-1; D: NA; size: once; CDR3: CASSPSREDTEAFF; DNA: TGTGCCAGCTCACCGTCCAGGGAGGACACTGAAGCTTTCTTT
V: TRBV11-2; J: TRBJ1-3; D: TRBD1; size: NA; CDR3: CASSTRDSPTNTIYF; DNA: TGTGCCAGCAGCACAAGGGACAGCCCGACAAACACCATATATTTT
V: TRBV19; J: TRBJ2-1; D: NA; size: few; CDR3: CASTPRVGLSYNEQFF; DNA: TGTGCCAGTACCCCCAGGGTCGGGCTCTCCTACAATGAGCAGTTCTTC
V: TRBV12-5; J: TRBJ2-7; D: NA; size: NA; CDR3: CASGLDYEQYF; DNA: TGTGCTAGTGGTTTGGACTACGAGCAGTACTTC
V: TRBV11-2; J: TRBJ1-6; D: TRBD1; size: NA; CDR3: CASSYRGYNSPLHF; DNA: TGTGCCAGCAGCTACAGGGGCTATAATTCACCCCTCCACTTT
V: TRBV19; J: TRBJ1-2; D: NA; size: once; CDR3: CASSTLTNYGYTF; DNA: TGTGCCAGTAGTACCCTCACTAACTATGGCTACACCTTC
V: TRBV29-1; J: TRBJ1-2; D: TRBD1; size: NA; CDR3: CSVVTGGYGYTF; DNA: TGCAGCGTTGTTACAGGGGGCTATGGCTACACCTTC
V: TRBV7-2; J: TRBJ2-7; D: TRBD1; size: NA; CDR3: CASSLEGTGVYEQYF; DNA: TGTGCCAGCAGCTTGGAAGGAACAGGGGTCTACGAGCAGTACTTC